This T cell receptor (beta chain) was profiled in a study of blood T cell repertoires in COVID-19. Study-wide context: PBMCs, B-cell-depleted T cells, or T cells provided the cDNA or gDNA that made up the material.

Study processing details: Reference gene primers were amplified, and this amplification served to estimate nucleated cell counts. TCRdb's copy holds only in-frame clones and misses some; the assay was immunoSEQ multiplex PCR. That table gives V, J and clone size, and the DNA gave D and trimming. The table has more than 250,000 clones, roughly 87% seen once. The length of the CDR3 is 17 residues. Losses at the gene ends were 0 bases for V and 0 bases for J; bases not matched to a gene: 8. Germline CDR1 is LGHNA and CDR2 is YNFKEQ. The clonotype comes from a man aged 50 to 60 with active or convalescent COVID-19. The sequenced material came from peripheral blood. The chain joins TRBV4-2 to TRBJ2-7, with TRBD2 matching 7 bases. The CDR3 is CASSQDPPRTSSYEQYF. DNA of the CDR3: TGTGCCAGCAGCCAAGATCCCCCGAGGACTAGCTCCTACGAGCAGTACTTC.